The present TCR beta chain was sequenced within a study of tumor-infiltrating lymphocytes in primary liver carcinoma. Comments on this clonotype: Its antigen is not known. This may be a read error, as it is one base from a much larger clone.

Germline loops: CDR1 ENHRY, CDR2 SYGVKD. This CDR3 contains 15 residues. TCR beta cDNA was reverse-transcribed from around 0.55 ug of total RNA. The reaction used a constant-region primer and ProtoScript II reverse transcriptase. Employing slightly modified ARM-PCR, three nested multiplex PCR rounds were run, and these gave rise to the TCR beta libraries. TRBV1-TRBV30 forward primers and a C-beta reverse primer were used in the first two PCR rounds, which each ran for approximately 10 cycles. Each CDR3 protein gets one entry after TCRdb re-called the multiplex PCR reads with MiXCR. Among approximately 300,000 distinct CDR3 sequences listed, approximately 60% were seen once. The study's findings and limits: Because the samples were bulk unsorted, the study did not compare CD4+ and CD8+ repertoires.

Germline DNA was extracted alongside blood RNA, which was obtained from unsorted whole blood. This sequence was found in a man aged 35 to 55 with primary liver carcinoma and hepatitis B virus infection. The sample consisted of peripheral blood. The chain couples TRBV10-3 to TRBJ2-5, with 10 bases identical to TRBD2. The CDR3 sequence: CTISNSAGGGETQYF. CDR3 bases: TGTACCATCAGTAACTCAGCGGGAGGGGGAGAGACCCAGTACTTC.